A single sample is the source of the 10 T cell receptor beta chains below, sequenced in a study of monozygotic twins with inflammatory bowel disease. TCRdb reprocessed the 5' RACE reads and keeps a single row for each CDR3 protein, giving no DNA. The sample has 150,000 to 200,000 distinct CDR3 sequences. The sequenced material came from blood. The receptor set was obtained from a human donor with ulcerative colitis or Crohn's disease, or a healthy co-twin of an affected twin (not recorded which).

The chain employs TRBV12-3 or TRBV12-4 and TRBJ2-5. This CDR3 spans 13 amino acids. CDR3 sequence: CASSLKTQETQYF.

This chain links TRBV2 with TRBJ2-7; TCRdb selects TRBD2, and the lack of DNA leaves this call unchecked. This CDR3 has 17 residues. Germline lookup yields CDR1 SNHLY and CDR2 FYNNEI. CDR3 residues: CASLDNSGRMITYEQYF.

J is TRBJ2-1 and V is TRBV29-1. Germline CDR1 and CDR2: SQVTM and ANQGSEA. The CDR3 contains 14 residues. This CDR3 reads CSARAGASYNEQFF.

The chain joins TRBV5-4 to TRBJ2-3; TCRdb reports TRBD1, a call that lacks DNA to check it against. This CDR3 is 15 amino acids long. The germline gives CDR1 SGHNT, CDR2 YYREEE (reference sequence). The CDR3 sequence is CASSPTGAGTDTQYF.

This chain uses TRBV20-1 with TRBJ2-5. Germline CDR1 reads DFQATT; CDR2 reads SNEGSKA (reference sequence). This CDR3 region has 12 residues. This chain's CDR3 is CSAASWGETQYF.

CDR3 in amino acids: CSAYEGRGANGYTF. V usage is TRBV20-1 and J usage is TRBJ1-2; TCRdb picks TRBD1, but there is no DNA to check that call. Germline loops: CDR1 DFQATT, CDR2 SNEGSKA (reference sequence). The CDR3 is made up of 14 amino acids.

The V gene is TRBV5-1, the J gene TRBJ2-2. The CDR3 has 12 amino acids. CDR1 SGHRS and CDR2 YFSETQ come from the germline V gene. The CDR3 loop reads CAGARDTGELFF.

CDR3: CASSGTGLSSYEQYF. The V and J genes are TRBV19 and TRBJ2-7; TCRdb outputs TRBD1, but without DNA this stays unchecked. CDR3 size: 15 residues. CDR1 and CDR2 (germline): LNHDA, SQIVND (reference sequence).

The J gene is TRBJ1-2, the V gene TRBV15. Germline CDR1 LNHNV, CDR2 YYDKDF (reference sequence). The CDR3 is 14 residues long. The CDR3 spells CATSRDQINYGYTF.

The CDR3 sequence is CASSPDGRQRDLGNEQFF. The chain couples TRBV18 to TRBJ2-1. Germline loops: CDR1 KGHSH, CDR2 LQKENI. The CDR3 has 18 residues.